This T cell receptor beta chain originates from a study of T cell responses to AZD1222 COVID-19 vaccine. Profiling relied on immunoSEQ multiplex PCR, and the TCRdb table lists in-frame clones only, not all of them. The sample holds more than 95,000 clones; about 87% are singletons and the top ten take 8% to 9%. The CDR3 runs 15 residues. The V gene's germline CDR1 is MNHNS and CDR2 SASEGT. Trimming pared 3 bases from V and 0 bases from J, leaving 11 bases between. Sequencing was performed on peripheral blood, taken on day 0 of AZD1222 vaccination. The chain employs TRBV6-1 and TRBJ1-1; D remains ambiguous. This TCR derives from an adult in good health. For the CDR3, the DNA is TGTGCCAGCAGTGAGGGGTTTCGGATGAACACTGAAGCTTTCTTT. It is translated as CASSEGFRMNTEAFF.